This T cell receptor beta chain emerged from a study of CD8 T cells in Susac syndrome. Overall study findings and caveats: The number of individuals included in the study's TCR sequencing and HLA analysis was acknowledged as relatively small.

Germline V CDR1 and CDR2: MGHDK, SYGVNS. The CDR3 has 13 residues. V lost 5 bases to trimming and J lost 3 bases, with 10 bases between them. Notes on this clonotype: Its antigen remains unidentified.

The T cells that were sequenced for TCR beta were CD8+ and CD4+ cells from blood. Treatment-naive patients with stable or active relapsing-remitting disease served as multiple sclerosis controls. Negative isolation was used for CD8+ and CD4+ T cells and FACS enrichment for TEMRA cells. RNA in amounts of 0.5 to 1 ug was reverse transcribed with random hexamers. Each CDR3 protein is one row after TCRdb ran MiXCR on the immunoSEQ multiplex PCR reads. The sample has tens of thousands of distinct CDR3 sequences, around 96% seen once. Sequencing used CD8+ T cells from PBMCs. The receptor was isolated from a human donor with multiple sclerosis. The chain is built from TRBV25-1 and TRBJ1-2, with a tentative D call TRBD1 (5 bases). CDR3 coding DNA: TGTGCCAGCAGTCCGGGGGGAGACTATGGCTACACCTTC. It encodes CASSPGGDYGYTF.